This is a list of T cell receptor beta chains from one sample in a study of blood T cells in healthy people across ages. TCRdb reprocessed the 5' RACE reads with MiXCR, giving one entry per CDR3 protein. The repertoire holds fewer than 650,000 distinct CDR3 sequences, with about 25% as singletons. In addition, the sample was reused for a study of T cells of mothers and their children.

The specimen sequenced was blood. The receptors here all came from a boy younger than 10 in good health. Both conserved end residues are part of each CDR3. The D gene is left open where the match is weak. Some rows have no size entry. The others give once, few or many, or a class for an expanded clone.

d_call	j_call	v_call	clone_size	cdr3_nt	cdr3_aa
-	TRBJ2-5	TRBV7-9	-	TGTGCCAGCTTGAGGAGTCCGCAAGAGACCCAGTACTTC	CASLRSPQETQYF
TRBD2	TRBJ2-7	TRBV5-1	-	TGCGCCAGCAGTATGGAAGTACGCGGGAGGAAGTCCTACGAGCAGTACTTC	CASSMEVRGRKSYEQYF
TRBD2	TRBJ2-3	TRBV20-1	few	TGCAGTGCTCCTACTAGCGGGAGATTTTTCGGGACAGATACGCAGTATTTT	CSAPTSGRFFGTDTQYF
-	TRBJ2-7	TRBV7-2	once	TGTGCCAGCGGCTTAGGCACACCGAACTCCTACGAGCAGTACTTC	CASGLGTPNSYEQYF
-	TRBJ2-2	TRBV25-1	few	TGTGCCAGCAGTGAGGACTCTGCCGGGGAGCTGTTTTTT	CASSEDSAGELFF
TRBD1	TRBJ2-7	TRBV30	few	TGTGCCTGGAGCGTGGCAGGGGGATACGAGCAGTACTTC	CAWSVAGGYEQYF
-	TRBJ2-7	TRBV27	-	TGTGCCAGCAGTTTACGGGGGGCAGGGTCCTACGAGCAGTACTTC	CASSLRGAGSYEQYF
-	TRBJ1-1	TRBV5-1	-	TGCGCCAGCAGCTCCCAACGTATGGGGGGGACTGAAGCTTTCTTT	CASSSQRMGGTEAFF
-	TRBJ2-5	TRBV20-1	-	TGCAGTGCTAGACACTTAAGGGTTACACAAGAGACCCAGTACTTC	CSARHLRVTQETQYF
TRBD2	TRBJ2-1	TRBV7-3	many	TGTGCCAGCAGCCTTAGCGGGGCACACAATGAGCAGTTCTTC	CASSLSGAHNEQFF
-	TRBJ1-4	TRBV6-5	few	TGTGCCAGCAGTGACCGGGCCCCACGAGGTGAAAAACTGTTTTTT	CASSDRAPRGEKLFF
-	TRBJ1-1	TRBV25-1	-	TGTGCCAGCAGTGTTGAAAAGGGGGTGGACACTGAAGCTTTCTTT	CASSVEKGVDTEAFF
TRBD2	TRBJ2-7	TRBV9	-	TGTGCCAGCAGCGTCGGGAGGGCCAGTGAGCAGTACTTC	CASSVGRASEQYF
-	TRBJ1-1	TRBV3-1	few	TGTGCCAGCCGGGGGGACACTGAAGCTTTCTTT	CASRGDTEAFF
TRBD1	TRBJ1-4	TRBV20-1	few	TGCAGTGCTAGGCCACTACCGGGACAGTTAAATGAAAAACTGTTTTTT	CSARPLPGQLNEKLFF
-	TRBJ2-6	TRBV6-1	-	TGTGCCAGCACCGAAGGGCCGCGATTCCTCTCTGGGGCCAACGTCCTGACTTTC	CASTEGPRFLSGANVLTF
-	TRBJ1-3	TRBV12-3/TRBV12-4	-	TGTGCCAGCGCCTTGGGAAACACCATATATTTT	CASALGNTIYF
-	TRBJ1-2	TRBV11-2	-	TGTGCCAGCAGCTTAGATCAGTTCGGGTCGTCGTATGGCTACACCTTC	CASSLDQFGSSYGYTF
-	TRBJ2-7	TRBV5-4	once	TGTGCCAGCAGCTCCAGGACGCCGGTAACCGAGCAGTACTTC	CASSSRTPVTEQYF
-	TRBJ2-5	TRBV4-1	few	TGCGCCAGCAGCCAAGGGCGGGTAACGTACCAAGAGACCCAGTACTTC	CASSQGRVTYQETQYF
-	TRBJ2-5	TRBV3-1	few	TGTGCCAGCAGCCAAGATATCCGGGGACAAGAGACCCAGTACTTC	CASSQDIRGQETQYF
-	TRBJ1-2	TRBV19	-	TGTGCCGTCCGGCCCCCTAACTATGGCTACACCTTC	CAVRPPNYGYTF
TRBD2	TRBJ2-4	TRBV20-1	few	TGCGGTGCTAGCGGGGGGGCCCAAAACATTCAGTACTTC	CGASGGAQNIQYF
-	TRBJ1-4	TRBV7-9	few	TGTGCCAGCAGCAAAGGCCGGGGTTCTGATGAAAAACTGTTTTTT	CASSKGRGSDEKLFF
-	TRBJ2-1	TRBV4-3	-	TGCGCCAGCAGCCAAGACGGGGTGGCAGGGGAGCAGTTCTTC	CASSQDGVAGEQFF
-	TRBJ2-4	TRBV6-1	few	TGTGCCAGCAGACCTTCCGGGGCCCTAGCCAAAAACATTCAGTACTTC	CASRPSGALAKNIQYF
-	TRBJ2-7	TRBV20-1	few	TGCAGTGCTAGAGGACCCGGGAGACACCTATACGAGCAGTACTTC	CSARGPGRHLYEQYF
-	TRBJ2-7	TRBV6-2/TRBV6-3	few	TGTGCCAGCAGAGGGATCGGGGGTGACGAGCAGTACTTC	CASRGIGGDEQYF
-	TRBJ1-1	TRBV7-9	-	TGTGCCAGCAGCTCAATGGGACCGCCTCTGAACACTGAAGCTTTCTTT	CASSSMGPPLNTEAFF
-	TRBJ1-2	TRBV4-3	-	TGCGCCAGCAGCCCCTGGCCGGGGGGCCCCGCTAACTATGGCTACACCTTC	CASSPWPGGPANYGYTF
TRBD2	TRBJ2-3	TRBV12-3/TRBV12-4	-	TGTGCCAGCAGTTTCGGCGGGAGGCCAGATACGCAGTATTTT	CASSFGGRPDTQYF
-	TRBJ2-1	TRBV27	few	TGTGCCAGCAGTTTGGTCCGGCTCCGCCCTCAGTTCTTC	CASSLVRLRPQFF
-	TRBJ2-3	TRBV3-1	-	TGTGCCAGCAGCCAAGATCCGGGGGTCGGGGATACGCAGTATTTT	CASSQDPGVGDTQYF
-	TRBJ1-5	TRBV7-9	-	TGTGCCAGCAGCCTAGGGTCGGTTAGTGGCAATCAGCCCCAGCATTTT	CASSLGSVSGNQPQHF
TRBD2	TRBJ2-5	TRBV12-3/TRBV12-4	few	TGTGCCAGCAGTTCCGGACTAGCGGGGCGGTACCAAGAGACCCAGTACTTC	CASSSGLAGRYQETQYF
-	TRBJ2-4	TRBV28	-	TGTGCCAGCAGTTTAGGGGGACCCTTAGTCAAAAACATTCAGTACTTC	CASSLGGPLVKNIQYF
-	TRBJ1-2	TRBV6-5	-	TGTGCCAGCAGTTACAAGGGTGGTTATGGCTACACCTTC	CASSYKGGYGYTF
TRBD1	TRBJ2-7	TRBV6-9	once	TGTGCCAGCAGTTATTTTTGGGGCAGGGGGTACGAGCAGTACTTC	CASSYFWGRGYEQYF
TRBD1	TRBJ2-7	TRBV5-1	once	TGCGCCAGCAGCCCCTCGGGACAGGGTATCTACGAGCAGTACTTC	CASSPSGQGIYEQYF
-	TRBJ2-1	TRBV19	-	TGTGCCAGTAGTATGGCAGGGGCGTCCTACAATGAGCAGTTCTTC	CASSMAGASYNEQFF
-	TRBJ2-5	TRBV20-1	many	TGCAGTGCTAGACCCCTCCGGGAGACCCAGTACTTC	CSARPLRETQYF
TRBD2	TRBJ2-5	TRBV25-1	-	TGTGCCAGCAGCGTAGGACTAGCGGGGGGTCAAGAGACCCAGTACTTC	CASSVGLAGGQETQYF